Listed below are T cell receptor beta chains from one sample, sequenced in a study of T cell responses to AZD1222 COVID-19 vaccine. Assay: immunoSEQ multiplex PCR; the TCRdb copy retains only in-frame clones and omits some. The sample includes some 140,000 clones, 80% to 90% of them seen just once. The source was peripheral blood, collected on day 0 of AZD1222 vaccination. All receptors come from an adult in good health. Each CDR3 is given with its conserved first and last residue. A D gene is named only where the DNA matches it firmly. Expanded clones get a size class; other rows say once, few or many, or leave the size out.

CDR3 protein	CDR3 DNA	clone size	D gene	V gene	J gene
CAWSGRGGSGLGYTF	TGTGCCTGGAGTGGAAGGGGAGGGTCTGGGCTTGGCTACACCTTC	-	-	TRBV30	TRBJ1-2
CSVEHPERGYTF	TGCAGCGTTGAACATCCAGAGAGAGGCTACACCTTC	-	-	TRBV29-1	TRBJ1-2
CASRMGDRVGEQYF	TGTGCCAGCAGGATGGGGGACAGGGTAGGCGAGCAGTACTTC	-	TRBD1	TRBV2	TRBJ2-7
CASSSGLAAGTSYEQYF	TGTGCCAGCAGTTCGGGACTAGCGGCGGGCACCTCCTACGAGCAGTACTTC	once	TRBD2	TRBV5-4	TRBJ2-7
CAWSEGPQGGYNEQFF	TGTGCCTGGAGTGAAGGGCCCCAGGGGGGTTACAATGAGCAGTTCTTC	-	-	TRBV30	TRBJ2-1
CASSSSKNSEAFF	TGTGCCAGCAGTTCATCAAAAAACAGTGAAGCTTTCTTT	-	-	TRBV6-5	TRBJ1-1
CASSTPRGTTGELFF	TGTGCCAGCAGCACGCCCAGGGGAACGACCGGGGAGCTGTTTTTT	-	-	TRBV11-2	TRBJ2-2
CASSAPGQPTNYGYTF	TGTGCCAGCAGCGCCCCCGGGCAGCCGACTAACTATGGCTACACCTTC	-	-	TRBV9	TRBJ1-2
CASSFTGEAYEQYF	TGTGCCAGCAGCTTCACGGGAGAGGCCTACGAGCAGTACTTC	-	-	TRBV5-4	TRBJ2-7
CASSVLAEAFF	TGTGCCAGCAGCGTTCTGGCCGAAGCTTTCTTT	-	-	TRBV6-5	TRBJ1-1
CASMGLLDEQFF	TGTGCCAGCATGGGACTCCTCGATGAGCAGTTCTTC	-	-	TRBV27	TRBJ2-1
CASSVAPDTHYGYTF	TGTGCCAGCAGCGTAGCTCCGGACACCCACTATGGCTACACCTTC	-	-	TRBV9	TRBJ1-2
CASSILGGRGELFF	TGTGCCAGTAGTATATTAGGGGGTCGGGGGGAGCTGTTTTTT	-	-	TRBV19	TRBJ2-2
CATSDWDRVEQYF	TGTGCCACCAGTGATTGGGACAGGGTCGAGCAGTACTTC	-	TRBD1	TRBV24-1	TRBJ2-7
CASSGTTGPSGELFF	TGTGCCAGCAGCGGTACGACAGGGCCCTCCGGGGAGCTGTTTTTT	-	TRBD1	TRBV9	TRBJ2-2
CASRPTGEPNYGYTF	TGTGCCAGCAGACCCACCGGGGAGCCTAACTATGGCTACACCTTC	-	-	TRBV27	TRBJ1-2
CATFLAEAFF	TGTGCCACCTTCCTGGCTGAAGCTTTCTTT	-	-	TRBV19	TRBJ1-1
CASSVLGTGEGETQYF	TGCGCCAGCAGCGTACTTGGCACGGGAGAAGGCGAGACCCAGTACTTC	-	-	TRBV5-1	TRBJ2-5
CASSPGHQGAYGYTF	TGTGCCAGCAGCCCTGGCCATCAGGGGGCCTACGGCTACACCTTC	-	TRBD1	TRBV3-1/TRBV3-2	TRBJ1-2
CASSLSWGGVSDGYTF	TGTGCCAGCAGTTTATCGTGGGGGGGGGTTAGCGATGGCTACACCTTC	-	-	TRBV27	TRBJ1-2
CASSLSGGTTEAFF	TGCGCCAGCAGCTTGAGTGGGGGCACCACTGAAGCTTTCTTT	once	-	TRBV5-1	TRBJ1-1
CASSVATSRELFF	TGTGCCAGCAGCGTAGCCACTAGCAGGGAGCTGTTTTTT	-	-	TRBV9	TRBJ2-2
CASSLEDTQYF	TGTGCCAGCAGCTTAGAGGATACGCAGTATTTT	-	-	TRBV7-8	TRBJ2-3
CAIQGLGDTQYF	TGTGCCATCCAGGGGCTGGGTGATACGCAGTATTTT	-	-	TRBV10-3	TRBJ2-3
CASSEVENTEAFF	TGTGCCAGCAGTGAGGTGGAGAACACTGAAGCTTTCTTT	-	-	TRBV6-4	TRBJ1-1
CASSPHGTLYEQYF	TGCGCCAGCAGTCCGCATGGGACCCTCTACGAGCAGTACTTC	once	-	TRBV5-1	TRBJ2-7
CAWCLSNLEAFF	TGTGCCTGGTGCTTAAGCAATCTTGAAGCTTTCTTT	-	-	TRBV30	TRBJ1-1
CASSPRPDPPYF	TGTGCCAGCAGCCCCCGTCCTGATCCACCATATTTT	-	-	TRBV7-9	TRBJ1-3